A single sample gave rise to the 9 T cell receptor beta chains below, sequenced in a study of blood T cell repertoires in COVID-19. Using immunoSEQ multiplex PCR, the repertoire was profiled, and TCRdb retains in-frame clones only, with some absent. Among about 160,000 clones listed, roughly 88% were seen once. Sequenced input: PBMCs or T cells enriched from blood (not recorded which). The receptor source for this set is a woman aged 45-60 years who had recovered from COVID-19.

The chain combines TRBV7-8 with TRBJ1-1; 9 bases are shared with TRBD1. V lost 6 bases and J lost 6; bases outside the gene matches: 8. Germline CDR1 SGHVS, CDR2 FQNEAQ. The length of the CDR3 is 14 residues. CDR3 DNA: TGTGCCAGCAGGGGTGACAGGGGGAGAGCTGAAGCTTTCTTT. Its translation: CASRGDRGRAEAFF.

The gene calls are TRBV5-4 and TRBJ1-6; 8 positions match TRBD1. CDR3 length equals 12 residues. The junction had 2 bases not matched to a gene; V was cut back by 2 bases and J by 13 bases. CDR1 and CDR2 from the germline V gene are SGHNT and YYREEE (reference sequence). The CDR3 reads CASSFQGAPLHF. The CDR3 DNA follows: TGTGCCAGCAGCTTCCAGGGGGCGCCCCTCCACTTT.

V usage is TRBV2 and J usage is TRBJ1-5; D ambiguous. Germline CDR1 is SNHLY and CDR2 is FYNNEI. The V gene lost 2 bases and the J gene lost 1 base, with 12 bases spanning the gap. This CDR3 region has 16 residues. The CDR3 reads CASSERRGVSNQPQHF. The CDR3 DNA is TGTGCCAGCAGTGAAAGGCGGGGAGTCAGCAATCAGCCCCAGCATTTT.

This clone was seen a single time. The chain recombines TRBV7-8 with TRBJ1-1, with 9 bases lining up with TRBD1. The germline V gene has CDR1 SGHVS and CDR2 FQNEAQ. This CDR3 is built from 16 residues. Trimming removed 2 bases from V and 6 bases from J; junction bases left unmatched: 10. CDR3 amino acids: CASSLILTDRGPEAFF. As DNA, the CDR3 is TGTGCCAGCAGCTTAATTCTCACGGACAGGGGACCTGAAGCTTTCTTT.

This clone was detected only a few times. The chain combines TRBV6-5 with TRBJ1-5; 8 bases agree with TRBD1. Germline V gives CDR1 MNHEY, CDR2 SVGAGI. Trimming took 5 bases from V and 11 from J; bases not matched to a gene: 8. The CDR3 contains 13 residues. CDR3 bases: TGTGCCAGCAGTATCGACAGGGGAGGGGCCCAGCATTTT. This codes for CASSIDRGGAQHF.

This clone was seen a handful of times. This chain connects TRBV14 to TRBJ2-1; D not certain. V was pared by 4 bases and J by 0 bases, with 7 bases between. CDR1 is SGHDN, CDR2 FVKESK, per germline. The CDR3 is made up of 14 amino acids. The CDR3 reads CASSLPSSYNEQFF. The CDR3 bases are TGTGCCAGCAGCCTCCCCAGCTCCTACAATGAGCAGTTCTTC.

This clone was counted a single time. The chain has TRBV5-6 and TRBJ1-4, with D unresolved. V dropped 0 bases and J dropped 5 bases, with 5 bases sitting between them. The CDR3 is 13 residues long. Germline V gives CDR1 SGHDT, CDR2 YYEEEE. The CDR3 loop reads CASSLASNEKLFF. CDR3 DNA sequence: TGTGCCAGCAGCTTGGCTTCCAATGAAAAACTGTTTTTT.

This clone was seen more than once but under ten times. The CDR3 loop is CSVETGPYEQYF. CDR3 coding DNA: TGCAGCGTTGAAACAGGGCCCTACGAGCAGTACTTC. This chain uses TRBV29-1 with TRBJ2-7; the D gene is possibly TRBD1 (6 bases). V shed 2 bases and J shed 2 bases, with 7 bases lying between them. The V gene's germline CDR1 is SQVTM and CDR2 ANQGSEA. The CDR3 is made up of 12 amino acids.

This clone was counted between two and nine times. V gene TRBV5-4 combines with J gene TRBJ1-2; 8 bases match TRBD1. The CDR3 length is 15 residues. Looked up from germline, CDR1 is SGHNT and CDR2 is YYREEE (reference sequence). The V gene end was trimmed by 6 bases and the J gene end by 8 bases; junction bases not matched to a gene: 15. The CDR3 DNA reads as TGTGCCAGCACCAAGACCGGGGGTCAGGGGGCCGGCTACACCTTC. This encodes CASTKTGGQGAGYTF.